This section outlines one TCR beta chain sequence together with its context. The sample holds many counts of this clonotype. The specificity of this receptor is unknown. Base qualities are not recorded, but no much larger clone differs from it by a single base. This beta chain lies outside the target of a library built for alpha chains; its clone size means little. These data belong to a study of spatial heterogeneity in lung cancer (dated by TCRdb to about 2019). About the study as a whole: Beta-chain transcripts were consistently detected in greater numbers than alpha-chain transcripts, which likely reflects a higher abundance of beta-chain transcripts. In the raw uncorrected reads, each unique combination of TCR and UMI appeared more than ten times on average. Nonsynonymous mutation counts, determined by whole-exome sequencing of tumor tissue, were related to features of the TCR repertoire. In non-small cell lung cancer, the study made a quantitative comparison of TCR alpha and beta repertoires among multiple tumor regions, matched nontumor lung and blood. At surgery, both alpha and beta chains were TCR-sequenced in about 200 tumor regions, roughly 64 matched nontumor lung samples and 56 PBMC samples.

The full study reports these points: Additional single-cell paired TCR alpha and beta sequencing was considered necessary to confirm, at a functional level, the hypothesis that regional TCRs recognize regional mutations. Ubiquitous expanded tumor TCRs were found in blood more often at tumor resection than at routine follow-up.

This specimen's time point label, per the study, means: sample taken at primary tumor resection. TCR sequencing used whole RNA extracted from tumor and nontumor lung tissue, or from cryopreserved PBMC samples, without cell sorting. Samples were obtained from approximately 76 patients with early-stage, untreated non-small cell lung cancer from the lung TRACERx cohort. Only patients with enough RNA available from two or more tumor regions were chosen for TCR sequencing. Libraries were prepared through 5' RACE. Sequencing was performed on a NextSeq 500. To allow correction of PCR and sequencing errors, the TCR library protocol tagged every TCR cDNA molecule with a unique molecular identifier. In the authors' own workflow: TCR identification, UMI-based error correction and CDR3 extraction were all carried out with Decombinator tools. TCRs above a frequency of 2 per 1,000, corresponding to the top 1% of the tumor frequency distribution, were defined as expanded. Renyi diversity was calculated using the R vegan package after each repertoire was subsampled 100 times to 5,000 TCRs. To build CDR3 similarity networks, amino acid triplet string-kernel similarity was used, and CDR3s were connected when their pairwise similarity was above 0.82. The public sequencing data were trimmed at Q25 with fastp and processed into clonotypes with MiXCR by TCRdb, which kept only in-frame beta chains. Identical CDR3 proteins give one entry, which carries the most common genes and DNA. TCRdb's processing, not the authors', yielded these V and J calls. In all, the sample holds 10,000 to 15,000 distinct CDR3 sequences, and roughly 3.9% of those were seen once. The ten most abundant clones make up 45% of the sample.

V lost 5 bases and J lost 6 bases, and the count of bases not matched to a germline gene is 14. From cysteine to phenylalanine, the CDR3 is 17 amino acids long. The kept DNA is CDR3 alone, 51 bases in frame from the first base. CDR1 MDHEN and CDR2 SYDVKM are derived from the germline V gene. The rearranged segments are TRBV28 and TRBJ2-3, with TRBD2 matching 10 junction bases. This sample comprised PBMCs, obtained at surgery. The receptor comes from a male donor with early-stage non-small cell lung cancer. The bases are TGTGCCAGCAGTCAATCGTCTAGCGGGGGCTCGGGGGATACGCAGTATTTT. Translation gives CASSQSSSGGSGDTQYF.